These 32 T cell receptor beta chains originate from one sample sequenced in a study of T cells in pancreatic ductal adenocarcinoma. The selected patients with pancreatic ductal adenocarcinoma had surgery but no neoadjuvant therapy. Produced via immunoSEQ multiplex PCR; TCRdb's table is partial and in-frame only. The repertoire consists of over 100,000 clones, with 90% to 95% occurring once and the leading ten covering 2.5% to 3.5%. Sequencing was done on a sample of PBMCs. These receptors came from a human donor with pancreatic ductal adenocarcinoma.

V usage is TRBV4-1 and J usage is TRBJ1-4, with 7 bases fitting TRBD1. This CDR3 spans 16 amino acids. J gave up 7 bases and V 4 bases, and 12 bases lay outside the gene matches. Germline CDR1 reads MGHRA; CDR2 reads YSYEKL. The CDR3 DNA sequence: TGCGCCAGCAGCCCTTACTACAGGGGAATGGGTGAAAAACTGTTTTTT. Amino acids: CASSPYYRGMGEKLFF.

The chain recombines TRBV7-2 with TRBJ2-3; D not resolved. The V and J ends lost 5 bases and 0 bases respectively, with 12 bases between them. The CDR3 runs to 15 residues. The germline gives CDR1 SGHTA, CDR2 FQGNSA. The DNA of the CDR3 is TGTGCCAGCAGCAGGATAGCAACTAGCACAGATACGCAGTATTTT. Amino acid sequence: CASSRIATSTDTQYF.

The chain has TRBV5-5 and TRBJ1-4; D unclear. The V end was cut by 7 bases, the J end by 3 bases, with 10 bases between. CDR1 and CDR2 from the germline V gene are SGHKS and YYEKEE (reference sequence). CDR3 length: 13 amino acids. The CDR3 DNA sequence: TGTGCCAGCGCGGGAATCCCTAATGAAAAACTGTTTTTT. This codes for CASAGIPNEKLFF.

V and J are TRBV5-1 and TRBJ1-1; TRBD1 is a possible D gene (6 bases). V lost 0 bases and J lost 4, with 10 bases in between. The germline V gene has CDR1 SGHRS and CDR2 YFSETQ. The CDR3 is 14 residues long. Here the CDR3 reads CASSLGTESTEAFF. The CDR3 bases are TGCGCCAGCAGCTTGGGGACAGAATCCACTGAAGCTTTCTTT. Full variable domain (remainder filled in from reference TRBV5-1 and TRBJ1-1): KAGVTQTPRYLIKTRGQQVTLSCSPISGHRSVSWYQQTPGQGLQFLFEYFSETQRNKGNFPGRFSGRQFSNSRSEMNVSTLELGDSALYLCASSLGTESTEAFFGQGTRLTVV.

With respect to this clone: The identical CDR3 is also encoded by other nucleotide sequences in the sample. This chain links TRBV5-1 with TRBJ2-1; TRBD2 matches 11 bases. Germline V lookup: CDR1 SGHRS, CDR2 YFSETQ. The CDR3 length is 16 residues. V trimming: 4 bases; J trimming: 4 bases; junction bases outside the gene matches: 7. CDR3 region: CASSPGTSGEYNEQFF. In nucleotides, the CDR3 is TGCGCCAGCAGCCCCGGGACTAGCGGCGAATACAATGAGCAGTTCTTC.

V and J are TRBV5-6 and TRBJ2-1; the match to TRBD2 covers 8 bases. This CDR3 has 14 amino acids. The V segment lost 4 bases and the J segment 6 bases; nucleotides outside the gene matches: 6. Germline CDR1 is SGHDT and CDR2 is YYEEEE. Written as DNA, the CDR3 is TGTGCCAGCAGCGGGGGACTAGGACCCAATGAGCAGTTCTTC. Translated, it gives CASSGGLGPNEQFF.

J is TRBJ2-1 and V is TRBV28; 13 positions match TRBD2. CDR1 and CDR2 (germline): MDHEN, SYDVKM. CDR3 length: 16 amino acids. After removal of 4 bases from V and 5 bases from J, the junction contained 5 bases not matched to a gene. CDR3 in amino acids: CASSSPGTSGDNEQFF. CDR3 coding DNA: TGTGCCAGCAGTTCCCCCGGGACTAGCGGGGACAATGAGCAGTTCTTC.

The chain recombines TRBV5-4 with TRBJ2-2; no reliable D call. The V gene's germline CDR1 is SGHNT and CDR2 YYREEE (reference sequence). The CDR3 loop spans 12 amino acids. The V and J ends lost 4 bases and 8 bases respectively, with 9 bases between them. CDR3 residues: CASSRNFGELFF. The DNA of the CDR3 is TGTGCCAGCAGCCGCAACTTTGGGGAGCTGTTTTTT.

This chain connects TRBV2 to TRBJ2-5, with 7 bases aligning to TRBD2. The V and J ends lost 10 bases and 5 bases, in that order; junction bases with no gene match: 13. Germline V gene lookup returns CDR1 SNHLY and CDR2 FYNNEI. CDR3 size: 14 residues. CDR3 DNA sequence: TGTGCCATCAGGACTAGTGATGGTTCGGAGACCCAGTACTTC. Translated: CAIRTSDGSETQYF.

This clone came up once. The chain has TRBV27 and TRBJ2-3, with 10 bases fitting TRBD2. CDR1 MNHEY and CDR2 SMNVEV come from the germline V gene (reference sequence). The CDR3 totals 17 residues. V lost 4 bases, J lost 0 bases, and 7 bases stayed unmatched. The chain's CDR3 is CASSSLLLAGSTDTQYF. For the CDR3, the DNA is TGTGCCAGCAGTTCTCTCCTACTAGCGGGAAGCACAGATACGCAGTATTTT.

The V and J genes are TRBV6-5 and TRBJ1-1, with a possible D match to TRBD1 (6 bases). The germline V and J ends were trimmed by 0 bases and 5 bases, with 13 bases remaining between them. Germline CDR1 and CDR2: MNHEY and SVGAGI. The CDR3 is 15 amino acids. The CDR3 region has the DNA TGTGCCAGCAGTTACTCGTTGGCAGGGGTAACTGAAGCTTTCTTT. This encodes CASSYSLAGVTEAFF.

This chain uses TRBV7-5 with TRBJ2-3; no DNA check was done on the table's D call, TRBD1. TRBV7-5 is tagged as a pseudogene. This CDR3 is built from 16 residues. CDR3 in amino acids: CVRSARTLGPPDTQYF. In DNA, the CDR3 is TGTGTCAGAAGCGCCCGGACCCTGGGGCCCCCAGATACGCAGTATTTT.

This clone appeared a single time. The V gene is TRBV5-8, the J gene TRBJ2-5; no clear D gene. The CDR3 has 13 amino acids. CDR1 and CDR2 from the germline V gene are SGHTS and YDEGEE. The V end was cut by 4 bases, the J end by 5 bases, with 12 bases between. DNA of the CDR3: TGTGCCAGCAGCCCCAGGATAGTGGAGACCCAGTACTTC. Protein sequence: CASSPRIVETQYF. The full variable domain, completed using reference TRBV5-8 and TRBJ2-5, is EAGVTQSPTHLIKTRGQQATLRCSPISGHTSVYWYQQALGLGLQFLLWYDEGEERNRGNFPPRFSGRQFPNYSSELNVNALELEDSALYLCASSPRIVETQYFGPGTRLLVL.

This chain links TRBV2 with TRBJ1-1; D is unclear. The CDR3 has 14 amino acids. Trimming stripped 7 bases from V and 0 bases from J, with 12 bases between. Germline CDR1 reads SNHLY; CDR2 reads FYNNEI. The CDR3 is CASNSESMNTEAFF. In DNA form, the CDR3 reads TGTGCCAGCAACTCTGAAAGCATGAACACTGAAGCTTTCTTT.

The V and J genes are TRBV5-5 and TRBJ2-7; 7 bases agree with TRBD2. From germline, CDR1 is SGHKS and CDR2 YYEKEE (reference sequence). CDR3 length: 15 amino acids. V trimming: 4 bases; J trimming: 2 bases; junction bases outside the gene matches: 9. CDR3 residues: CASSPASGLTYEQYF. The DNA for the CDR3 is TGTGCCAGCAGCCCCGCTAGCGGCCTAACCTACGAGCAGTACTTC.

Written as DNA, the CDR3 is TGTGCCAGCAGCTCATACCGGACTAGCGCCTCCTACGAGCAGTACTTC. Encoded protein: CASSSYRTSASYEQYF. The rearrangement joins TRBV5-6 to TRBJ2-7; TRBD2 agrees at 9 bases. Germline CDR1 and CDR2: SGHDT and YYEEEE. The CDR3 totals 16 residues. Unmatched junction bases numbered 7, after V lost 3 bases and J lost 0 bases.

The chain joins TRBV4-1 to TRBJ2-3; unclear D gene. Trimming took 3 bases from V and 4 from J, leaving 5 bases between them. The CDR3 spans 12 residues. Germline CDR1 reads MGHRA; CDR2 reads YSYEKL. CDR3 nucleotides: TGCGCCAGCAGCCACGTTTCAGATACGCAGTATTTT. It is translated as CASSHVSDTQYF.

This clone appeared once. CDR3: CASSLLRGGGYEQYF. The CDR3 DNA reads as TGTGCCAGCAGCCTACTCCGGGGGGGCGGATACGAGCAGTACTTC. This sequence joins TRBV11-1 and TRBJ2-7; 8 nucleotides agree with TRBD2. V lost 5 bases to trimming and J lost 4 bases; unmatched junction nucleotides: 10. Germline values: CDR1 SGHAT, CDR2 FQDESV (reference sequence). The CDR3 has 15 residues.

The chain combines TRBV30 with TRBJ2-7, with a weak D call TRBD1 (6 bases). The CDR3 extends over 11 amino acids. CDR1 is GTSNPN and CDR2 is SVGIG in the germline V gene (reference sequence). Deletions cut 6 bases from V and 3 bases from J, with 9 bases between. The CDR3, as DNA: TGTGCCTGCAGGGGTGGCTACGAGCAGTACTTC. This gives the protein CACRGGYEQYF.

J is TRBJ2-6 and V is TRBV9; 7 bases align to TRBD2. V lost 0 bases to trimming and J lost 3 bases; unmatched junction nucleotides: 6. The CDR3 spans 17 residues. Germline-derived CDR1 and CDR2 are SGDLS and YYNGEE. CDR3 loop: CASSVVGGSSGANVLTF. The DNA for the CDR3 is TGTGCCAGCAGCGTAGTAGGCGGGAGCAGTGGGGCCAACGTCCTGACTTTC.

The chain uses TRBV4-1 and TRBJ1-4, with D possibly being TRBD1 (5 bases). The ends were cut back, 2 bases at V and 7 bases at J, with 8 bases in the middle. The CDR3 runs to 13 residues. Germline V lookup: CDR1 MGHRA, CDR2 YSYEKL. In DNA, the CDR3 is TGCGCCAGCAGCCAATGGCAGGGTGAAAAACTGTTTTTT. Protein product: CASSQWQGEKLFF.

The chain is built from TRBV25-1 and TRBJ2-1, with unresolved D. CDR3 length: 16 amino acids. Germline CDR1 reads MGHDK; CDR2 reads SYGVNS. The V end was cut by 2 bases, the J end by 4 bases, with 15 bases between. This chain's CDR3 is CASSETSGKPYNEQFF. CDR3 nucleotide sequence: TGTGCCAGCAGTGAAACCTCGGGTAAACCTTACAATGAGCAGTTCTTC. Filled out from reference TRBV25-1 and TRBJ2-1, the complete variable domain reads EADIYQTPRYLVIGTGKKITLECSQTMGHDKMYWYQQDPGMELHLIHYSYGVNSTEKGDLSSESTVSRIRTEHFPLTLESARPSHTSQYLCASSETSGKPYNEQFFGPGTRLTVL.

This rearrangement joins TRBV27 to TRBJ2-5, with 7 bases aligning to TRBD2. The germline CDR1 and CDR2 sequences are MNHEY and SMNVEV (reference sequence). The CDR3 loop spans 13 amino acids. V was pared by 2 bases and J by 5 bases, with 2 bases of the junction left unmatched. The CDR3 sequence: CASSLGGSETQYF. The DNA for the CDR3 is TGTGCCAGCAGTTTAGGCGGGAGCGAGACCCAGTACTTC.

This clone appeared a single time. The J gene is TRBJ1-1, the V gene TRBV6-6, with a possible D match to TRBD1 (6 bases). The CDR3 totals 13 residues. Germline values: CDR1 MNHNY, CDR2 SVGAGI (reference sequence). The V end lost 8 bases, the J end lost 0 bases, and 10 bases lay between the germline ends. The CDR3 is CASQQGLNTEAFF. The CDR3 DNA reads as TGTGCCAGCCAACAGGGCTTGAACACTGAAGCTTTCTTT.

This clone was found once. V usage is TRBV28 and J usage is TRBJ1-2, with 7 bases fitting TRBD1. The junction had 2 bases not matched to a gene; V was cut back by 5 bases and J by 2 bases. The CDR3 is made up of 13 amino acids. From germline, CDR1 is MDHEN and CDR2 SYDVKM. CDR3 bases: TGTGCCAGCAGTCCGGGACAGAACTATGGCTACACCTTC. This sequence encodes CASSPGQNYGYTF.

The chain employs TRBV6-1 and TRBJ2-4; TRBD1 matches 9 bases. Germline trimming cut 7 bases from V and 9 bases from J; bases unmatched to any gene: 10. Germline V CDR1 and CDR2: MNHNS, SASEGT. The CDR3 totals 14 residues. The CDR3 DNA reads TGTGCCAGCACCTCCGGGACAGGGCGTAGCATTCAGTACTTC. This codes for CASTSGTGRSIQYF.

This chain joins TRBV4-1 and TRBJ1-5, with 9 bases fitting TRBD1. V shed 1 base, J shed 3 bases, and the junction held 4 bases outside the gene matches. CDR1 and CDR2 from the germline V gene are MGHRA and YSYEKL. This CDR3 has 16 amino acids. The DNA of the CDR3 is TGCGCCAGCAGCCAAGGGGGACAGGGATCCAATCAGCCCCAGCATTTT. As protein: CASSQGGQGSNQPQHF.

The V call is TRBV28, the J call TRBJ2-7; 8 bases map to TRBD1. With V trimmed by 6 bases and J by 4 bases, 11 bases remained unmatched. Germline V gives CDR1 MDHEN, CDR2 SYDVKM. The length of the CDR3 is 15 residues. The CDR3 coding sequence is TGTGCCAGCAGCCTGACAGGGGTCGGTCGTTACGAGCAGTACTTC. Its protein product is CASSLTGVGRYEQYF.

This clone was observed a single time. The chain employs TRBV29-1 and TRBJ1-2, with TRBD1 matching 8 bases. Trimming cost V 3 bases and J 4 bases; bases outside gene matches: 1. This CDR3 is built from 12 residues. Germline loops: CDR1 SQVTM, CDR2 ANQGSEA. CDR3 in amino acids: CSVDRGLYGYTF. CDR3 nucleotides: TGCAGCGTTGACAGGGGGCTCTATGGCTACACCTTC.

The chain combines TRBV7-9 with TRBJ2-5; 7 positions match TRBD2. Trimming cost V 7 bases and J 5 bases; bases outside gene matches: 4. The CDR3 has 12 residues. CDR1 SEHNR and CDR2 FQNEAQ come from the germline V gene (reference sequence). CDR3 residues: CASKLGGETQYF. CDR3 nucleotides: TGTGCCAGCAAATTGGGAGGGGAGACCCAGTACTTC.

The J gene is TRBJ1-1, the V gene TRBV6-1, with TRBD1 matching 9 bases. The CDR3 has 13 residues. The V gene's germline CDR1 is MNHNS and CDR2 SASEGT. Trimming at V came to 11 bases and at J to 3 bases, leaving 7 bases not matched to a gene. Here the CDR3 reads CAGGQGFDTEAFF. The CDR3 DNA follows: TGTGCCGGGGGACAGGGTTTTGACACTGAAGCTTTCTTT.

CDR3 nucleotides: TGTGCCAGCAGTGAATGGACTAGCGGGCTATACAATGAGCAGTTCTTC. Protein: CASSEWTSGLYNEQFF. The chain has TRBV2 and TRBJ2-1; 11 bases align to TRBD2. The CDR3 length is 16 residues. The germline V gene has CDR1 SNHLY and CDR2 FYNNEI. V trimming: 2 bases; J trimming: 4 bases; junction bases outside the gene matches: 4.